This T cell receptor beta chain was retrieved from a study of blood T cell repertoires in COVID-19 (dated by TCRdb to the early 2020s). About the full investigation: Samples covering the acute and convalescent phases of COVID-19 were provided by collaborators in the United States, Italy and Spain. The prospective study material was composed of cDNA or gDNA derived from T cells, B-cell-depleted T cells, or PBMCs. Subjects who had been exposed to COVID-19, were actively infected with it, or had recovered from it provided the deeply sampled blood TCRbeta repertoires that made up the dataset. The repertoires were made available in a free public database intended to serve as a resource for research on the immune response to SARS-CoV-2. Samples were obtained from the ongoing ImmuneRACE study (first 160 participants) and from some 1,300 subjects provided by 6 global collaborators. A de-identified subject ID, COVID-19 status, age in years and sex were almost always included in the sample metadata. Where available, HLA class I and class II types were obtained from metadata supplied by the sample provider rather than from assay-based typing.

The immunoSEQ Assay, a bias-controlled multiplex PCR, was used to amplify TCRbeta CDR3 regions from genomic DNA. In the source study's methods: The number of nucleated cells in each sample was estimated by amplification of reference gene primers within the assay. To quantify the absolute abundance of each unique TCRbeta CDR3 rearrangement, sequence reads were collapsed and filtered. For each sample, productive Simpson clonality was calculated as the square root of Simpson's diversity index over productive rearrangements. TCRdb limited this immuneACCESS table to in-frame rearrangements with V and J called. A share of clones is missing; checked studies link under half to unresolved V genes, and the rest is unexplained. V and J calls and clone size are given by that table; D and trimming were obtained from the DNA. This sample holds approximately 390,000 clones; about 90% were observed only once. The ten top clones hold around 6.3% of the sample.

Findings and caveats that apply to the study as a whole: The amount of clinical and demographic metadata varied by source and participant and was provided uncurated.

This clone was observed a single time. Its antigen is not yet known. No clone much larger than this one lies a single base away; base qualities are absent. Whole blood was collected in K2EDTA tubes by collaborating institutions according to the institutions' own protocols. Collaborator samples were shipped for TCRbeta analysis as frozen whole blood, isolated PBMCs, or DNA extracted from either sample type. At the junction V is shortened by 5 bases and J by 11 bases, with 19 bases in between. The CDR3 has 13 amino acids, counting the end cysteine and phenylalanine. The kept DNA is CDR3 alone, 39 bases in frame from the first base. CDR1 and CDR2 are read off the germline V gene as SGHVS and FQNEAQ.

Specimen: peripheral blood. The sequence was obtained from a man aged 18-30 years with active or convalescent COVID-19. The rearrangement combines TRBV7-8 with TRBJ2-7; TRBD2 is possibly the D segment (5 matching bases). The nucleotide sequence is TGTGCCAGCAGCCCCCAACAGCCCGGGGAAAAGTACTTC. This sequence encodes CASSPQQPGEKYF. Here the CDR3 is joined to the reference TRBV7-8 and TRBJ2-7 genes, and the full variable domain is: GAGVSQSPRYKVAKRGQDVALRCDPISGHVSLFWYQQALGQGPEFLTYFQNEAQLDKSGLPSDRFFAERPEGSVSTLKIQRTQQEDSAVYLCASSPQQPGEKYFGPGTRLTVT.